These T cell receptor beta chains were read from a single sample in a study of blood T cell repertoires in COVID-19. Repertoires were generated with immunoSEQ multiplex PCR, while TCRdb's copy carries only in-frame clones and drops some. The profile shows around 130,000 clones, roughly 80% of them singletons. Sequenced input: peripheral blood. These receptors originate from a woman aged 50 to 65 with acute or convalescent COVID-19. Each CDR3 is given with its conserved first and last residue. D genes are given only for firm matches. Clone size, where shown, is once, few, many, or a class for clones that have expanded.

v_call	clone_size	j_call	d_call	cdr3_aa	cdr3_nt
TRBV3-1/TRBV3-2	once	TRBJ2-1	TRBD1	CASSPRQGAGEQFF	TGTGCCAGCAGCCCACGACAGGGGGCAGGTGAGCAGTTCTTC
TRBV6-5	-	TRBJ1-2	-	CATTGSGGYGYTF	TGTGCCACCACAGGCTCTGGCGGCTATGGCTACACCTTC
TRBV7-3	-	TRBJ2-7	-	CASSSRDNSVRYF	TGTGCCAGCAGCTCAAGGGACAACTCTGTGCGATACTTC
TRBV5-6	few	TRBJ1-6	-	CASSLERLKGNSPLHF	TGTGCCAGCAGCCTAGAACGACTCAAAGGTAATTCACCCCTCCACTTT
TRBV7-2	-	TRBJ2-1	TRBD2	CASSFLAGGTNEQFF	TGTGCCAGCAGCTTTCTAGCGGGGGGCACCAATGAGCAGTTCTTC
TRBV9	-	TRBJ1-1	-	CASKPLRDMNTEAFF	TGTGCCAGCAAGCCCCTCAGAGACATGAACACTGAAGCTTTCTTT
TRBV21-1	-	TRBJ1-6	-	CATKGSNYNSPLHF	TGTGCCACCAAGGGGTCTAACTATAATTCACCCCTCCACTTT
TRBV20-1	-	TRBJ1-4	TRBD1	CCGTDNEKLFF	TGCTGCGGGACAGACAATGAAAAACTGTTTTTT
TRBV6-5	few	TRBJ2-7	-	CASGDFSYEQYF	TGTGCCAGCGGGGACTTCTCCTACGAGCAGTACTTC
TRBV19	-	TRBJ2-2	TRBD1	CASSLWTGGSTGELFF	TGTGCCAGTAGTCTCTGGACAGGGGGTAGTACCGGGGAGCTGTTTTTT
TRBV10-3	-	TRBJ1-3	TRBD1	CAISPDRGFPLGRNTIYF	TGTGCCATCAGTCCCGACAGGGGGTTCCCCTTAGGAAGAAACACCATATATTTT
TRBV30	once	TRBJ2-1	TRBD2	CAWSEGLAGGDEQFF	TGTGCCTGGAGTGAGGGACTAGCCGGGGGCGATGAGCAGTTCTTC
TRBV28	-	TRBJ1-5	TRBD1	CASSRLTGENQPQHF	TGTGCCAGCAGCCGCCTGACAGGGGAGAATCAGCCCCAGCATTTT
TRBV6-5	few	TRBJ1-4	-	CASRGHGNEKLFF	TGTGCCAGCAGGGGACACGGAAATGAAAAACTGTTTTTT
TRBV5-1	once	TRBJ2-7	TRBD2	CASSETGTSGREQYF	TGCGCCAGCAGCGAAACCGGGACTAGCGGTCGCGAGCAGTACTTC
TRBV6-5	-	TRBJ1-6	-	CASSPGVQNSPLHF	TGTGCCAGCAGTCCGGGGGTGCAGAATTCACCCCTCCACTTT
TRBV19	-	TRBJ1-6	-	CASSLVIGNSPLHF	TGTGCCAGTAGTCTGGTGATCGGGAATTCACCCCTCCACTTT
TRBV24-1	-	TRBJ1-1	TRBD1	CATRFRDSMNTEAFF	TGTGCCACCCGATTCCGGGACAGCATGAACACTGAAGCTTTCTTT
TRBV4-2	once	TRBJ1-5	-	CASSQGEGYQPQHF	TGTGCCAGCAGCCAAGGTGAGGGCTATCAGCCCCAGCATTTT
TRBV11-2	few	TRBJ2-5	TRBD1	CASSLRTGAGETQYF	TGTGCCAGCAGCTTAAGGACAGGGGCCGGGGAGACCCAGTACTTC
TRBV29-1	-	TRBJ2-3	TRBD2	CSARLAGGTDTQYF	TGCAGCGCCCGACTAGCGGGGGGCACAGATACGCAGTATTTT
TRBV30	-	TRBJ1-3	-	CAWEPAGRSGNTIYF	TGTGCCTGGGAGCCGGCTGGGAGGTCTGGAAACACCATATATTTT
TRBV19	few	TRBJ1-1	-	CASSSKGLGTEAFF	TGTGCCAGTAGTAGTAAGGGGCTGGGGACTGAAGCTTTCTTT
TRBV6-5	-	TRBJ1-2	-	CASTQGSVYGYTF	TGTGCCAGCACCCAAGGGAGTGTGTATGGCTACACCTTC
TRBV30	once	TRBJ1-2	-	CAWSPRDTLFYGYTF	TGTGCCTGGAGTCCCCGGGACACTCTCTTCTATGGCTACACCTTC
TRBV6-1	-	TRBJ2-1	TRBD2	CASSAGGDISYNEQFF	TGTGCCAGCAGTGCGGGGGGAGACATCTCCTACAATGAGCAGTTCTTC
TRBV6-1	-	TRBJ1-2	-	CASSEYQAPYGYTF	TGTGCCAGCAGTGAATATCAGGCTCCCTATGGCTACACCTTC
TRBV11-2	few	TRBJ2-3	TRBD2	CASSPLAVSTDTQYF	TGTGCCAGCAGCCCTCTAGCGGTTAGCACAGATACGCAGTATTTT
TRBV24-1	-	TRBJ1-1	TRBD1	CATSGGTGNTEAFF	TGTGCCACCAGTGGAGGGACAGGGAACACTGAAGCTTTCTTT
TRBV7-9	-	TRBJ1-2	TRBD1	CASSLQLLRQGANYGYTF	TGTGCCAGCAGCTTACAGTTGTTGCGACAGGGGGCCAACTATGGCTACACCTTC
TRBV2	-	TRBJ2-6	-	CASSEQGTGANVLTF	TGTGCCAGCAGTGAACAGGGGACAGGGGCCAACGTCCTGACTTTC
TRBV11-2	-	TRBJ1-1	-	CASSLRRGKTGQRAEAFF	TGTGCCAGCAGCTTACGTAGAGGGAAAACCGGACAGAGGGCTGAAGCTTTCTTT
TRBV18	-	TRBJ1-6	TRBD1	CASSPNRQGWSSYNSPLHF	TGTGCCAGCTCTCCGAACAGACAGGGTTGGAGCTCCTATAATTCACCCCTCCACTTT
TRBV18	few	TRBJ1-1	-	CASSPRTVQMNTEAFF	TGTGCCAGCTCACCGCGGACAGTTCAGATGAACACTGAAGCTTTCTTT
TRBV3-1/TRBV3-2	-	TRBJ1-5	-	CASSQVPQNRASNQPQHF	TGTGCCAGCAGCCAAGTGCCCCAGAACAGGGCTAGCAATCAGCCCCAGCATTTT
TRBV15	-	TRBJ1-4	TRBD1	CATSRSQGIRTNEKLFF	TGTGCCACCAGCAGATCACAGGGGATCAGGACTAATGAAAAACTGTTTTTT
TRBV19	-	TRBJ2-3	TRBD1	CASSILRGRDTQYF	TGTGCCAGTAGTATCCTCAGGGGGCGAGATACGCAGTATTTT
TRBV5-1	once	TRBJ2-1	-	CASSLGIGGGIRGEQFF	TGCGCCAGCAGCTTGGGGATAGGCGGGGGCATCAGGGGAGAGCAGTTCTTC
TRBV10-3	-	TRBJ2-7	-	CAISDVVTGTYEQYF	TGTGCCATCAGTGATGTGGTGACAGGAACCTACGAGCAGTACTTC
TRBV7-2	-	TRBJ1-4	TRBD1	CASSPRTGVEKLFF	TGTGCCAGCAGCCCGAGGACAGGGGTTGAAAAACTGTTTTTT
TRBV6-5	-	TRBJ1-1	TRBD1	CASAGTANTEAFF	TGTGCCAGTGCCGGGACAGCGAACACTGAAGCTTTCTTT
TRBV5-4	-	TRBJ1-5	-	CASSSGGSNQPQHF	TGTGCCAGCAGCTCGGGGGGTAGCAATCAGCCCCAGCATTTT
TRBV6-5	-	TRBJ1-2	TRBD1	CASSYRGQGADGYTF	TGTGCCAGCAGTTACCGAGGACAGGGGGCGGATGGCTACACCTTC
TRBV5-6	-	TRBJ1-2	-	CASSLAESRRGTNYGYTF	TGTGCCAGCAGCTTGGCCGAGAGCAGGAGGGGAACTAACTATGGCTACACCTTC
TRBV20-1	-	TRBJ2-7	-	CSAGGGGTTSYEQYF	TGCAGTGCTGGTGGGGGCGGGACCACGTCCTACGAGCAGTACTTC
TRBV7-8	-	TRBJ1-2	-	CASSLTEANYGYTF	TGTGCCAGCAGCTTAACAGAAGCTAACTATGGCTACACCTTC
TRBV28	-	TRBJ1-6	-	CASSPGDGSPLHF	TGTGCCAGCAGTCCAGGGGATGGTTCACCCCTCCACTTT
TRBV6-9	-	TRBJ2-7	TRBD1	CASSYRQGLSYEQYF	TGTGCCAGCAGTTACCGACAGGGCCTCTCCTACGAGCAGTACTTC
TRBV6-5	-	TRBJ2-7	-	CASSYSSGLGSYEQYF	TGTGCCAGCAGTTACTCGAGCGGGTTAGGCTCCTACGAGCAGTACTTC
TRBV4-2	-	TRBJ2-5	TRBD2	CASSLSGGSKTYQETQYF	TGTGCCAGCAGCCTTAGCGGGGGGTCTAAAACTTACCAAGAGACCCAGTACTTC
TRBV6-5	-	TRBJ1-4	-	CASSYRGTKNEKLFF	TGTGCCAGCAGTTACAGGGGGACCAAAAATGAAAAACTGTTTTTT
TRBV12-3/TRBV12-4	-	TRBJ1-3	-	CASSQGPRNTIYF	TGTGCCAGCAGTCAGGGCCCCCGAAACACCATATATTTT
TRBV27	-	TRBJ1-1	TRBD1	CASSTPGTGLTEAFF	TGTGCCAGCAGTACCCCCGGGACAGGGTTAACTGAAGCTTTCTTT
TRBV12-5	-	TRBJ1-4	-	CASGSVTEKLFF	TGTGCTAGTGGTTCAGTCACGGAAAAACTGTTTTTT
TRBV15	-	TRBJ1-4	-	CATSRKGGVATNEKLFF	TGTGCCACCAGCAGAAAAGGGGGAGTGGCAACTAATGAAAAACTGTTTTTT
TRBV18	-	TRBJ2-3	-	CASSPLTGANTDTQYF	TGTGCCAGCTCACCACTAACAGGAGCTAACACAGATACGCAGTATTTT
TRBV6-6	-	TRBJ1-2	-	CASTYLAGAPWDGYTF	TGTGCCAGCACTTACCTAGCGGGGGCCCCCTGGGATGGCTACACCTTC